The next 22 T cell receptor beta chains were all read from a single sample in a study of Ad26.COV2.S vaccination and SARS-CoV-2 variants. Treatment reported: about 20 received Ad26.COV2.S at low or high dose, single or two shots; about 5 received placebo; per-sample allocation not given. Day 63 after the first vaccine or placebo injection was the time point for sampling. Sequencing used immunoSEQ multiplex PCR; TCRdb keeps in-frame clones, though not all of them. In the table there are approximately 420,000 clones, 88% of which are singletons. The starting material was peripheral blood, obtained in a trial of Ad26.COV2.S vaccine versus placebo. The receptors come from a person aged 18-60 years who received the Ad26.COV2.S COVID-19 vaccine or a placebo.

The chain links TRBV28 to TRBJ1-2; D is unclear. CDR3 size: 11 residues. The V gene lost 6 bases and the J gene lost 5 bases, with 7 bases spanning the gap. Germline V CDR1 and CDR2: MDHEN, SYDVKM. The CDR3 sequence: CASRDLYGYTF. The CDR3 nucleotides read TGTGCCAGCAGAGATCTGTATGGCTACACCTTC.

The rearrangement uses TRBV19 and TRBJ1-2; 7 nucleotides line up with TRBD1. CDR1 is LNHDA, CDR2 SQIVND, per germline (reference sequence). CDR3 length: 15 residues. V dropped 6 bases and J dropped 6; count of bases not matched to a gene: 13. Here the CDR3 reads CASSPGQPEVDGYTF. Written as DNA, the CDR3 is TGTGCCAGTAGCCCGGGACAGCCTGAGGTCGATGGCTACACCTTC.

CDR3 sequence reads: CSVDGDSLNTEAFF. The CDR3 region has the DNA TGCAGCGTTGACGGGGACAGCCTGAACACTGAAGCTTTCTTT. V and J are TRBV29-1 and TRBJ1-1; TRBD1 agrees at 7 bases. V lost 3 bases and J lost 0; bases outside the gene matches: 4. This CDR3 has 14 residues. The germline V gene encodes CDR1 SQVTM and CDR2 ANQGSEA. The entire variable domain, with the rest obtained from reference TRBV29-1 and TRBJ1-1, is as follows: SAVISQKPSRDICQRGTSLTIQCQVDSQVTMMFWYRQQPGQSLTLIATANQGSEATYESGFVIDKFPISRPNLTFSTLTVSNMSPEDSSIYLCSVDGDSLNTEAFFGQGTRLTVV.

The rearrangement links TRBV5-4 to TRBJ2-3, with D unresolved. Germline loops: CDR1 SGHNT, CDR2 YYREEE (reference sequence). The length of the CDR3 is 14 residues. V was shortened by 0 bases and J by 2 bases, with 7 bases between the two germline ends. The CDR3 DNA sequence: TGTGCCAGCAGCTTGGGGCAGTCCACAGATACGCAGTATTTT. Translated, it gives CASSLGQSTDTQYF.

The chain recombines TRBV12-3 or TRBV12-4 with TRBJ1-5, with 7 bases identical to TRBD1. The junction had 4 bases not matched to a gene; V was cut back by 4 bases and J by 7 bases. The CDR3 is 13 amino acids. The CDR3 region is CASSSEQGQPQHF. The DNA for the CDR3 is TGTGCCAGCAGTTCCGAACAGGGGCAGCCCCAGCATTTT.

This chain joins TRBV6-2 or TRBV6-3 and TRBJ1-1, with 8 bases identical to TRBD1. Trimming took 5 bases from V and 4 from J; bases not matched to a gene: 9. The germline V gene has CDR1 MNHEY and CDR2 SVGEGT. This CDR3 is built from 15 residues. The CDR3 region is CASSLSRQGSTEAFF. Written as DNA, the CDR3 is TGTGCCAGCAGTCTATCGCGACAGGGGAGCACTGAAGCTTTCTTT.

The chain has TRBV6-5 and TRBJ2-5; D is uncertain. V lost 5 bases to trimming and J lost 2 bases, with 9 bases between them. The CDR3 runs 13 residues. The germline gives CDR1 MNHEY, CDR2 SVGAGI. In nucleotides, the CDR3 is TGTGCCAGCAGTAAGCGTTTTCAAGAGACCCAGTACTTC. It is translated as CASSKRFQETQYF.

V is TRBV7-2 and J is TRBJ2-7, with D unresolved. With 0 bases removed from V and 2 bases from J, the gap between germline ends came to 11 bases. The germline V gene encodes CDR1 SGHTA and CDR2 FQGNSA. The CDR3 totals 15 residues. The CDR3 DNA is TGTGCCAGCAGCTTAGCGAGGACCCCACCCTACGAGCAGTACTTC. Its protein is CASSLARTPPYEQYF.

As for this clone: The junction does not match germline at one end; this may be a read error. The same CDR3 arises from other DNA sequences in this sample as well. The rearrangement uses TRBV30 and TRBJ2-7, with a weak D call TRBD2 (5 bases). The length of the CDR3 is 12 residues. The germline V gene encodes CDR1 GTSNPN and CDR2 SVGIG (reference sequence). In nucleotides, the CDR3 is TGTGCCTGGATCAGGACTTCCTACGAGCAGTATTTC. Translating it yields CAWIRTSYEQYF. The entire variable domain, with the rest obtained from reference TRBV30 and TRBJ2-7, is as follows: SQTIHQWPATLVQPVGSPLSLECTVEGTSNPNLYWYRQAAGRGLQLLFYSVGIGQISSEVPQNLSASRPQDRQFILSSKKLLLSDSGFYLCAWIRTSYEQYFGPGTRLTVT.

Remarks on this clone: Other DNA sequences within the sample encode an identical CDR3. The V and J genes are TRBV6-2 or TRBV6-3 and TRBJ1-1; D is unclear. V was pared by 2 bases and J by 5 bases, with 6 bases between. This CDR3 has 12 residues. CDR1 and CDR2 from the germline V gene are MNHEY and SVGEGT. CDR3 residues: CASSYTLTEAFF. CDR3 bases: TGTGCCAGCAGTTACACCTTAACTGAAGCTTTCTTT.

This chain uses TRBV30 with TRBJ1-2, with D possibly TRBD1 on 6 matching bases. The germline CDR1 and CDR2 sequences are GTSNPN and SVGIG (reference sequence). Trimming cost V 1 base and J 1 base, with 13 bases left between them. This CDR3 is built from 15 residues. CDR3 sequence reads: CAWSENAGVNYGYTF. The CDR3 DNA reads as TGTGCCTGGAGTGAGAATGCAGGGGTTAACTATGGCTACACCTTC.

The chain uses TRBV3-1 (or the pseudogene TRBV3-2) and TRBJ2-5, with no clear D. CDR3 length: 15 residues. Between the trimmed V and J ends, which lost 0 bases and 1 base, there was a span of 9 bases. Germline CDR1 is LGHDT and CDR2 is YNNKEL (reference sequence). CDR3 protein: CASSQDTASQETQYF. Here the CDR3 DNA reads TGTGCCAGCAGCCAAGATACAGCCTCCCAAGAGACCCAGTACTTC.

This chain links TRBV13 with TRBJ1-3, with TRBD1 matching 9 bases. The V gene's germline CDR1 is PRHDT and CDR2 FYEKMQ (reference sequence). This CDR3 spans 14 amino acids. V was pared by 3 bases and J by 7 bases, with 4 bases of the junction left unmatched. CDR3 loop: CASSFSGTGNTIYF. The DNA for the CDR3 is TGTGCCAGCAGCTTTTCCGGGACAGGGAACACCATATATTTT.

DNA of the CDR3: TGCGCCAGCAGCCCGCGACAGGGAGCGTCCGGGGAGCTGTTTTTT. It translates to CASSPRQGASGELFF. The chain carries TRBV4-1 and TRBJ2-2; TRBD1 aligns across 7 bases. The CDR3 is made up of 15 amino acids. The ends lost 4 bases at V and 6 bases at J; junction bases unmatched: 8. Germline V CDR1 and CDR2: MGHRA, YSYEKL.

The rearrangement joins TRBV7-8 to TRBJ2-2, with a possible D match to TRBD1 (5 bases). V lost 5 bases to trimming and J lost 4 bases, with 11 bases between them. The germline V gene has CDR1 SGHVS and CDR2 FQNEAQ. The CDR3 contains 14 residues. The CDR3 nucleotides are TGTGCCAGCAGCCTCGGACAAATCACCGGGGAGCTGTTTTTT. Its protein product is CASSLGQITGELFF.

The V call is TRBV5-5, the J call TRBJ1-1; weak D call: TRBD1 (5 bases). The CDR3 contains 16 residues. Germline-derived CDR1 and CDR2 are SGHKS and YYEKEE (reference sequence). The germline V and J ends were trimmed by 1 base and 4 bases, with 17 bases remaining between them. The CDR3 reads CASSLWLGAGGTEAFF. In DNA, the CDR3 is TGTGCCAGCAGCTTGTGGCTAGGGGCGGGAGGCACTGAAGCTTTCTTT.

This rearrangement joins TRBV15 to TRBJ2-1, with 8 bases lining up with TRBD1. Germline lookup yields CDR1 LNHNV and CDR2 YYDKDF (reference sequence). The CDR3 is 17 amino acids. V trimming: 1 base; J trimming: 0 bases; junction bases outside the gene matches: 5. The CDR3 loop is CATSRAPGTGSYNEQFF. As DNA, the CDR3 is TGTGCCACCAGCAGAGCGCCGGGGACAGGCTCCTACAATGAGCAGTTCTTC.

This chain joins TRBV10-3 and TRBJ2-7; D might be TRBD1 (6 bases). Germline CDR1 ENHRY, CDR2 SYGVKD. The CDR3 contains 16 residues. Trimming pared 6 bases from V and 4 bases from J, leaving 22 bases between. CDR3 DNA: TGTGCCATCAGCGACCCCCCACAGGGCCAAAGGTACGAGCAGTACTTC. It codes for CAISDPPQGQRYEQYF.

This chain joins TRBV4-1 and TRBJ2-3; 8 bases align to TRBD2. V trimming: 0 bases; J trimming: 6 bases; junction bases outside the gene matches: 8. The CDR3 runs to 16 residues. Germline V gives CDR1 MGHRA, CDR2 YSYEKL. This CDR3 reads CASSQDQASGQDTQYF. DNA for the CDR3: TGCGCCAGCAGCCAAGATCAAGCTAGCGGGCAGGATACGCAGTATTTT.

The sample holds one count of this clone. This rearrangement joins TRBV7-6 to TRBJ2-1, with D uncertain. Trimming took 1 base from V and 4 from J, leaving 17 bases between them. Germline V lookup: CDR1 SGHVS, CDR2 FNYEAQ. This CDR3 is built from 17 residues. The CDR3 loop is CASSLDPGHKLYNEQFF. CDR3 nucleotides: TGTGCCAGCAGCTTAGACCCCGGCCATAAATTGTACAATGAGCAGTTCTTC.

The chain couples TRBV19 to TRBJ2-1, with 7 positions matching TRBD1. The ends lost 4 bases at V and 3 bases at J; junction bases unmatched: 3. This CDR3 is 14 amino acids long. The V gene's germline CDR1 is LNHDA and CDR2 SQIVND (reference sequence). The CDR3: CASSRDRNYNEQFF. In DNA, the CDR3 is TGTGCCAGTAGTAGGGACAGAAACTACAATGAGCAGTTCTTC.

The chain joins TRBV5-1 to TRBJ2-2, with D perhaps matching TRBD1 (5 bases). The V end was cut by 6 bases, the J end by 5 bases, with 20 bases between. The CDR3 is 16 residues long. The V gene's germline CDR1 is SGHRS and CDR2 YFSETQ. CDR3 residues: CASTLGVTGRTGELFF. CDR3 coding DNA: TGCGCCAGCACCCTTGGAGTCACAGGTCGGACCGGGGAGCTGTTTTTT.